This entry lists 31 T cell receptor beta chains sequenced from one sample in a study of human T cells and chemical hapten exposure. TCRdb reanalysed the RACE reads using MiXCR and keeps one entry per CDR3 protein. This sample carries roughly 100,000 distinct CDR3 sequences, approximately 12% of them seen once, and the ten largest clones take 1.5% to 2%. As to time point: pre-sensitization, week 0. Treatment: therapeutic diphenylcyclopropenone sensitization with weekly scalp DPC. Sequenced material: whole blood, taken in connection with sensitization to the hapten diphenylcyclopropenone (DPC). The receptors originated from a woman between 50 and 59 years old with alopecia areata. Some clones in this sample may be carry-over from other donors' samples.

The genes are TRBV3-1 and TRBJ2-1; 9 bases align to TRBD1. V gave up 6 bases and J gave up 8 bases; unmatched junction bases: 11. In germline, CDR1 is LGHDT, CDR2 YNNKEL (reference sequence). The CDR3 covers 15 residues. The CDR3 sequence is CASSSPGQGRHEQFF. Written as DNA, the CDR3 is TGTGCCAGCAGTTCACCGGGACAGGGTCGCCATGAGCAGTTCTTC.

This rearrangement joins TRBV6-2 or TRBV6-3 to TRBJ1-5; the D is unclear. CDR3 length: 15 residues. The V gene's germline CDR1 is MNHEY and CDR2 SVGEGT. Trimming removed 4 bases at V and 3 bases at J, with 13 bases between. Written as DNA, the CDR3 is TGTGCCAGCAGTTTTGACCGACGATCCAATCAGCCCCAGCATTTT. This sequence encodes CASSFDRRSNQPQHF.

Many counts were recorded for this clonotype. This chain links TRBV11-2 with TRBJ2-7; D gene unclear. The V and J ends lost 1 base and 4 bases respectively, with 8 bases between them. Germline V gene data show CDR1 as SGHAT and CDR2 as FQNNGV. This CDR3 is built from 13 residues. This CDR3 is CASSLVSSYEQYF. The CDR3 coding sequence is TGTGCCAGCAGCTTAGTGTCGTCGTACGAGCAGTACTTC.

The chain links TRBV12-3 or TRBV12-4 to TRBJ1-5, with 9 bases that match TRBD1. The junction had 3 bases not matched to a gene; V was cut back by 3 bases and J by 6 bases. The CDR3 is 14 amino acids. The CDR3 bases are TGTGCCAGCAGTTTCGGACAGGGGCGTCAGCCCCAGCATTTT. Protein product: CASSFGQGRQPQHF.

The V gene is TRBV2, the J gene TRBJ2-3, with no clear D. Trimming took off 6 bases at V and 4 bases at J, with 14 bases between the two ends. Germline V CDR1 and CDR2: SNHLY, FYNNEI. CDR3 size: 14 residues. The CDR3 spells CASRISPGSDTQYF. In DNA, the CDR3 is TGTGCCAGCAGGATCTCCCCGGGTTCAGATACGCAGTATTTT.

V gene TRBV7-9 combines with J gene TRBJ1-6; D remains unclear. The CDR3 totals 15 residues. Germline V lookup: CDR1 SEHNR, CDR2 FQNEAQ (reference sequence). V was shortened by 6 bases and J by 5 bases, with 14 bases between the two germline ends. CDR3 protein: CASSRLGNNNSPLHF. The CDR3 nucleotides are TGTGCCAGCAGTCGATTGGGTAACAATAATTCACCCCTCCACTTT.

This clonotype has at least ten counts. The gene calls are TRBV6-5 and TRBJ2-2; D is ambiguous. This CDR3 has 16 residues. Looked up from germline, CDR1 is MNHEY and CDR2 is SVGAGI. Trimming removed 6 bases from V and 4 bases from J, with 18 bases in between. CDR3 loop: CASSPNQKPATGELFF. Here the CDR3 DNA reads TGTGCCAGCAGCCCGAACCAAAAACCGGCCACCGGGGAGCTGTTTTTT.

In this sample, this clonotype turned up many times. This sequence joins TRBV18 and TRBJ2-5; unclear D gene. Germline V gene lookup returns CDR1 KGHSH and CDR2 LQKENI. The CDR3 has 12 residues. Trimming removed 2 bases from V and 7 bases from J, with 8 bases in between. CDR3: CASSPASRTQYF. The CDR3 bases are TGTGCCAGCTCACCAGCCTCGCGGACCCAGTACTTC.

Only a few counts were recorded for this clonotype. The chain has TRBV5-1 and TRBJ1-3, with no clear D. Trimming stripped 0 bases from V and 2 bases from J, with 12 bases between. CDR3 length: 16 residues. CDR1 SGHRS and CDR2 YFSETQ come from the germline V gene. The CDR3 nucleotides read TGCGCCAGCAGCTTGGATCCGGGGAGCACTGGAAACACCATATATTTT. It encodes CASSLDPGSTGNTIYF.

This clonotype showed up many times. The V call is TRBV20-1, the J call TRBJ1-4; maybe TRBD1 (5 bases). Germline-derived CDR1 and CDR2 are DFQATT and SNEGSKA (reference sequence). Trimming removed 1 base from V and 7 bases from J, with 19 bases in between. The CDR3 loop spans 16 amino acids. The CDR3 sequence: CSARVILSQGREKLFF. The CDR3 nucleotides read TGCAGTGCTAGAGTGATTTTGAGCCAGGGACGTGAAAAACTGTTTTTT.

The chain combines TRBV29-1 with TRBJ1-1, with D possibly being TRBD1 (6 bases). Germline-derived CDR1 and CDR2 are SQVTM and ANQGSEA. This CDR3 spans 15 amino acids. With 3 bases removed from V and 2 bases from J, the gap between germline ends came to 16 bases. This CDR3 is CSVDPSGQSNTEAFF. In nucleotides, the CDR3 is TGCAGCGTTGATCCTTCTGGACAGAGTAACACTGAAGCTTTCTTT.

This clonotype has at least ten counts. The rearrangement links TRBV12-3 or TRBV12-4 to TRBJ1-1; D might be TRBD1 (5 bases). V lost 3 bases, J lost 4 bases, and 9 bases lay in between. The CDR3 spans 13 residues. Written as DNA, the CDR3 is TGTGCCAGCAGTTTTCAGGGCGGCACTGAAGCTTTCTTT. This gives the protein CASSFQGGTEAFF.

In its sample, this clonotype was seen a few times. The chain recombines TRBV12-3 or TRBV12-4 with TRBJ1-2; D unclear. The CDR3 covers 13 residues. V shed 6 bases and J shed 4 bases, with 12 bases lying between them. Here the CDR3 DNA reads TGTGCCAGCAGGGAGGGCCAGGTCTATGGCTACACCTTC. This sequence encodes CASREGQVYGYTF.

The table lists this clonotype with many counts. This chain uses TRBV7-9 with TRBJ1-1; D is unresolved. Germline CDR1 SEHNR, CDR2 FQNEAQ (reference sequence). The CDR3 runs 14 residues. Trimming cost V 4 bases and J 1 base, with 10 bases left between them. CDR3 coding DNA: TGTGCCAGCAGCTCGATGACGGCGAACACTGAAGCTTTCTTT. Translation gives CASSSMTANTEAFF.

This clonotype was observed many times. The J gene is TRBJ1-5, the V gene TRBV6-5; the D is unclear. CDR1 MNHEY and CDR2 SVGAGI come from the germline V gene. The CDR3 is made up of 14 amino acids. The V end lost 4 bases, the J end lost 7 bases, and 14 bases lay between the germline ends. The chain's CDR3 is CASSLGMGRQPQHF. The DNA for the CDR3 is TGTGCCAGCAGTTTGGGTATGGGCCGGCAGCCCCAGCATTTT.

This clonotype was observed a handful of times. The CDR3 sequence: CASSQGNLYNSPLHF. In nucleotides, the CDR3 is TGCGCCAGCAGCCAAGGGAACCTCTATAATTCACCCCTCCACTTT. The chain uses TRBV4-3 and TRBJ1-6; D is undetermined. CDR1 is LGHNA and CDR2 is YSLEER in the germline V gene. The CDR3 contains 15 residues. V was shortened by 1 base and J by 3 bases, with 7 bases between the two germline ends.

The rearrangement uses TRBV28 and TRBJ2-7; 10 nucleotides match TRBD1. The CDR3 has 15 residues. Germline V gene data show CDR1 as MDHEN and CDR2 as SYDVKM. Trimming took 7 bases from V and 1 from J; bases not matched to a gene: 7. The DNA of the CDR3 is TGTGCCAGCACCAAGGGGACAGGGGTTTCCTACGAGCAGTACTTC. It is translated as CASTKGTGVSYEQYF.

This clonotype has at least ten counts. The CDR3 reads CASSPGDGYTF. For the CDR3, the DNA is TGTGCCAGCTCACCAGGGGATGGCTACACCTTC. This sequence joins TRBV18 and TRBJ1-2; D not certain. In germline, CDR1 is KGHSH, CDR2 LQKENI. Trimming removed 2 bases from V and 6 bases from J, with 4 bases in between. The CDR3 loop spans 11 amino acids. The entire variable domain, with the rest obtained from reference TRBV18 and TRBJ1-2, is as follows: NAGVMQNPRHLVRRRGQEARLRCSPMKGHSHVYWYRQLPEEGLKFMVYLQKENIIDESGMPKERFSAEFPKEGPSILRIQQVVRGDSAAYFCASSPGDGYTFGSGTRLTVV.

This clonotype was seen a few times. This chain joins TRBV29-1 and TRBJ2-7, with 10 bases matching TRBD1. CDR1 SQVTM and CDR2 ANQGSEA come from the germline V gene. The CDR3 sequence is 13 residues long. V lost 7 bases, J lost 1 base, and 4 bases stayed unmatched. CDR3: CSGGTGESYEQYF. The CDR3 bases are TGCAGCGGGGGGACAGGGGAATCCTACGAGCAGTACTTC.

The chain combines TRBV6-5 with TRBJ2-5, with 10 bases identical to TRBD2. With V trimmed by 6 bases and J by 4 bases, 5 bases remained unmatched. CDR1 is MNHEY and CDR2 is SVGAGI in the germline V gene. The CDR3 length is 14 residues. The DNA for the CDR3 is TGTGCCAGCAGCCGTCCTAGCGGGGGAGAGACCCAGTACTTC. Translation gives CASSRPSGGETQYF.

V gene TRBV14 combines with J gene TRBJ2-7, with 8 bases that match TRBD1. V lost 1 base, J lost 2 bases, and 4 bases stayed unmatched. This CDR3 has 15 residues. Per the germline V gene, CDR1 is SGHDN and CDR2 is FVKESK. Here the CDR3 reads CASSQGTGLAYEQYF. The DNA of the CDR3 is TGTGCCAGCAGCCAAGGGACAGGGTTGGCCTACGAGCAGTACTTC.

This clonotype was detected only a few times. The V gene is TRBV28, the J gene TRBJ1-5, with 8 bases aligning to TRBD1. J lost 9 bases, V lost 5 bases, and 9 bases had no gene match. Germline-derived CDR1 and CDR2 are MDHEN and SYDVKM. The CDR3 consists of 14 residues. The CDR3 reads CASSPPDRVRPQHF. CDR3 coding DNA: TGTGCCAGCAGTCCACCGGACAGGGTAAGGCCCCAGCATTTT.

The chain combines TRBV5-4 with TRBJ1-1, with D hard to call. The length of the CDR3 is 15 residues. From germline, CDR1 is SGHNT and CDR2 YYREEE (reference sequence). Trimming pared 3 bases from V and 2 bases from J, leaving 14 bases between. The CDR3 sequence is CASSSRQKANTEAFF. The CDR3 coding sequence is TGTGCCAGCAGCTCCCGCCAAAAAGCAAACACTGAAGCTTTCTTT.

This clonotype came up a few times. This chain joins TRBV7-9 and TRBJ1-3; D remains unclear. The CDR3 is 13 residues long. Deletions cut 5 bases from V and 0 bases from J, with 5 bases between. Germline V gene data show CDR1 as SEHNR and CDR2 as FQNEAQ (reference sequence). The CDR3 protein is CASSPASGNTIYF. CDR3 coding DNA: TGTGCCAGCAGCCCTGCCTCTGGAAACACCATATATTTT. Using reference TRBV7-9 and TRBJ1-3 for the parts outside the CDR3, the full variable domain is DTGVSQNPRHKITKRGQNVTFRCDPISEHNRLYWYRQTLGQGPEFLTYFQNEAQLEKSRLLSDRFSAERPKGSFSTLEIQRTEQGDSAMYLCASSPASGNTIYFGEGSWLTVV.

V usage is TRBV20-1 and J usage is TRBJ1-5, with TRBD1 as a possible D gene (6 bases). V was shortened by 4 bases and J by 3 bases, with 10 bases between the two germline ends. Germline CDR1 DFQATT, CDR2 SNEGSKA (reference sequence). The CDR3 contains 13 residues. CDR3 sequence (DNA): TGCAGTGCTAAGGGGGGGGCCAATCAGCCCCAGCATTTT. This encodes CSAKGGANQPQHF.

This clonotype showed up many times. The V and J genes are TRBV27 and TRBJ2-7; D is tentatively TRBD1 or TRBD2 (6 bases each). In germline, CDR1 is MNHEY, CDR2 SMNVEV (reference sequence). V was pared by 6 bases and J by 0 bases, with 12 bases between. The CDR3 is 14 residues long. Here the CDR3 DNA reads TGTGCCAGCAGCGAGGGGGGAACCTCCTACGAGCAGTACTTC. It translates to CASSEGGTSYEQYF.

Comments on this clonotype: A read error is possible here, since a much larger clone lies one base away. The chain's CDR3 is CVTSETDRPVADTQYF. The CDR3 DNA follows: TGTGTCACCAGTGAGACGGACAGGCCCGTGGCAGATACGCAGTATTTT. The J gene is TRBJ2-3, the V gene TRBV24-1, with TRBD1 identical over 7 bases. Looked up from germline, CDR1 is KGHDR and CDR2 is SFDVKD. There are 16 residues in the CDR3.

The rearrangement joins TRBV7-9 to TRBJ2-7; D is possibly TRBD1 (7 bases). V was pared by 5 bases and J by 2 bases, with 16 bases between. From germline, CDR1 is SEHNR and CDR2 FQNEAQ (reference sequence). This CDR3 has 15 residues. The CDR3 loop reads CASSPQPGGPYEQYF. The CDR3 region has the DNA TGTGCCAGCAGCCCCCAACCAGGGGGGCCCTACGAGCAGTACTTC.

The V call is TRBV6-5, the J call TRBJ2-1; 12 bases fit TRBD2. The CDR3 has 17 amino acids. V lost 5 bases to trimming and J lost 0 bases; unmatched junction nucleotides: 5. CDR1 is MNHEY, CDR2 SVGAGI, per germline. The CDR3 DNA is TGTGCCAGCAGTCCCGGACTAGCGGGAAGCTCCTACAATGAGCAGTTCTTC. It codes for CASSPGLAGSSYNEQFF.

This clonotype was counted ten times or more. The J gene is TRBJ1-1, the V gene TRBV7-7; D possibly corresponds to TRBD1 (5 bases). Germline V lookup: CDR1 SSHAT, CDR2 FNYEAQ (reference sequence). V lost 1 base and J lost 7, with 10 bases in between. The CDR3 length is 13 residues. The CDR3 nucleotides are TGTGCCAGCAGCTTAGGCAGGGCCCTTGAAGCTTTCTTT. Translated: CASSLGRALEAFF.

This clonotype has at least ten counts. This CDR3 reads CASSLQGPEQYF. CDR3 DNA: TGTGCCAGCAGTCTTCAGGGCCCTGAGCAGTACTTC. J is TRBJ2-7 and V is TRBV28; D may be TRBD1 (5 bases). The CDR3 totals 12 residues. CDR1 and CDR2 from the germline V gene are MDHEN and SYDVKM. Deletions cut 5 bases from V and 7 bases from J, with 12 bases between.